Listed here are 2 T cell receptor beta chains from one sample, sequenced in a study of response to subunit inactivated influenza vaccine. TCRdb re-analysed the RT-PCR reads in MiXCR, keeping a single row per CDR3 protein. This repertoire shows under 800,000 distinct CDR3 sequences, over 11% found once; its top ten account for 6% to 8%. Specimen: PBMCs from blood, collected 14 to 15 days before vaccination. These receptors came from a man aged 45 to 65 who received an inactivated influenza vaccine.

The CDR3 sequence: CASSGGRLAATGELFF. CDR3 DNA sequence: TGTGCCAGCAGTGGGGGCCGACTAGCGGCCACCGGGGAGCTGTTTTTT. The gene calls are TRBV12-3 or TRBV12-4 and TRBJ2-2, with 9 bases identical to TRBD2. The CDR3 has 16 residues. The trim removed 5 bases at V and 4 bases at J, leaving 8 bases unmatched.

The CDR3 nucleotides read TGTGCCAGCAGTTTAAGAGGGCAATATAATTCACCCCTCCACTTT. This codes for CASSLRGQYNSPLHF. The V gene is TRBV28, the J gene TRBJ1-6; the D is unclear. Deletions cut 2 bases from V and 4 bases from J, with 9 bases between. Germline loops: CDR1 MDHEN, CDR2 SYDVKM. The CDR3 is made up of 15 amino acids.